The clone carrying this T cell receptor beta chain came up a few times. Its antigen is currently unknown. This specimen comes from a study of T cells in Graves' hyperthyroidism and ophthalmopathy. Notes on the study in general: The blood repertoire included most of the expanded thyroid clonotypes above 0.001.

Germline V gives CDR1 SGHAT, CDR2 FQNNGV. Trimming took off 3 bases at V and 9 bases at J, with 17 bases between the two ends. This CDR3 comprises 14 residues. Amplification of TCR beta CDR3 regions was performed using RNA transcripts as template. HTBI primers were used for first-round RT-PCR of the TCR CDR3. TCRdb reprocessed the multiplex PCR reads via MiXCR and lists one record per CDR3 protein. The repertoire holds around 570,000 distinct CDR3 sequences, with just under 20% as singletons. The sequence came from a man aged 40-49 years with Graves' ophthalmopathy. The material sequenced was blood. V usage is TRBV11-2 and J usage is TRBJ1-1; possible D gene TRBD1, 6 bases. The CDR3 DNA is TGTGCCAGCAGCTTGGGACAAACAGGGACCCAAGCTTTCTTT. Translation gives CASSLGQTGTQAFF.